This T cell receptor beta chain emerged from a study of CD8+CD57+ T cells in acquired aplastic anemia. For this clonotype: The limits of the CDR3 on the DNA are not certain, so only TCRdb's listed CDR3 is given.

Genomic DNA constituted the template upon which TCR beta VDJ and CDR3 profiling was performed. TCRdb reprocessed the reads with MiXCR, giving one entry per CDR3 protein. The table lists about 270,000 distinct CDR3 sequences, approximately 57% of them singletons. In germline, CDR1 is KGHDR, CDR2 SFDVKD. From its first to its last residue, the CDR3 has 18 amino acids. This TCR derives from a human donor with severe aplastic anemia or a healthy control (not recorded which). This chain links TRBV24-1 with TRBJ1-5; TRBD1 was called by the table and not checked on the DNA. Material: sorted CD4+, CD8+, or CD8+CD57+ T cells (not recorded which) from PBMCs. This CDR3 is CATRVRWLLRAGHQTQHF.